This paragraph reports one T cell receptor beta chain. The antigen is not known. There are 13 residues in the CDR3. V lost 1 base to trimming and J lost 4 bases, with 6 bases between them. Germline CDR1 LGHNA, CDR2 YSLEER. These data originate in a study of blood T cells in healthy people across ages. Study-level points and caveats: Among long-lived donors, naive CD4+ cells were more numerous and diversity higher than in aged donors.

Then a second PCR, running roughly 7 to 12 cycles, was carried out with a sample-barcoded 5' primer and a J-beta primer mix. CDR3-containing paired-end reads numbered at least 2.5 million in each sample. TCRdb re-called the 5' RACE reads with MiXCR, one entry per CDR3 protein. The data hold roughly 1.5 million distinct CDR3 sequences, with approximately 43% observed a single time. The rearrangement joins TRBV4-3 to TRBJ2-3; D gene unclear. This receptor was taken from a woman aged 18-29 years in good health. Sequences were obtained from blood. Written as DNA, the CDR3 is TGCGCCAGCAGCCAAGGGAATGCAGATACGCAGTATTTT. It yields the protein CASSQGNADTQYF.